These T cell receptor beta chains were read from a single sample in a study of regulatory T cells in long-lasting Graves disease. TCRdb re-called the multiplex PCR reads through MiXCR, storing one row per CDR3 protein. In the table there are more than 450,000 distinct CDR3 sequences, about 12% of which are singletons. These same data were also listed under a study on T cells in Graves' hyperthyroidism and ophthalmopathy.

The starting material was peripheral blood mononuclear cells (PBMCs), obtained at new diagnosis, from a patient treated with antithyroid drugs. These receptors were taken from a woman aged 25 to 39 with Graves disease. CDR3s leave out the opening cysteine and the closing phenylalanine or tryptophan. Expanded clones get a size class; other rows say once, few or many, or leave the size out.

CDR3 protein	V gene	J gene	clone size
AISESTGSGANVLT	TRBV10-3	TRBJ2-6	many
SAGGGQDLSGANVLT	TRBV20-1	TRBJ2-6	many
ASSVLAENTGELF	TRBV9	TRBJ2-2	many
ASGQRGRGRVGDTEAF	TRBV19	TRBJ1-1	few
ASSLARGQGNEKLF	TRBV12-3/TRBV12-4	TRBJ1-4	many
ASSLYLSTSTDTQY	TRBV27	TRBJ2-3	many
ASSSEGLGTGELF	TRBV11-3	TRBJ2-2	many
ASSTNRGFPYGYT	TRBV7-8	TRBJ1-2	NA
ASSFAAGTGNSPLH	TRBV7-2	TRBJ1-6	many
ASRSTIRGGYAPQH	TRBV19	TRBJ1-5	few
ASSFRELNEQF	TRBV11-2	TRBJ2-1	NA
ASSLPPGQPTDTQY	TRBV7-9	TRBJ2-3	NA
ASSLTGGGLAGGRGYEQY	TRBV28	TRBJ2-7	many
ATGLAGSYEQY	TRBV28	TRBJ2-7	many
ASILFPAENTEAF	TRBV2	TRBJ1-1	NA
AWSVGLLNEKLF	TRBV30	TRBJ1-4	many
ASSYLGGISETQY	TRBV6-2/TRBV6-3	TRBJ2-5	many
AWSGGRVSADTLY	TRBV30	TRBJ2-3	NA
ASSIGTSSLGYGYT	TRBV19	TRBJ1-2	NA
ASSVSLSTDTQY	TRBV2	TRBJ2-3	many
SASASGSVYEQY	TRBV20-1	TRBJ2-7	many
SARADRWSNQPQH	TRBV20-1	TRBJ1-5	few
ASSPSGLTYNEQF	TRBV3-1	TRBJ2-1	many
ASSFLAGDKTQY	TRBV11-2	NA	NA
DSQKYFSYNEQF	TRBV5-8	TRBJ2-1	NA
SAPTGDRSNSPLH	TRBV20-1	TRBJ1-6	many
ASDGGRWSETQY	TRBV7-9	TRBJ2-5	many
SARPGQGASTIY	TRBV20-1	TRBJ1-3	many
ASSVTSASSYEQY	TRBV3-1	TRBJ2-7	NA
ASSARYTGELF	TRBV2	TRBJ2-2	NA
ASSLRGREQF	TRBV28	TRBJ2-1	many
ASSPGVSGSQSQETQY	TRBV12-3/TRBV12-4	TRBJ2-5	many
AWGHLRNTEAF	TRBV30	TRBJ1-1	many
AISSLGQGNTEAF	TRBV10-3	TRBJ1-1	many
ASSLWKGSGNTIY	TRBV7-9	TRBJ1-3	many
AWTSWADTQY	TRBV30	TRBJ2-3	few
SARELPSGTDTQY	TRBV20-1	TRBJ2-3	many
ASSLFVKGSSANGQF	TRBV11-2	TRBJ2-1	few
ASSQIPYSSYEQY	TRBV7-2	TRBJ2-7	few
ASSLDISGRAYEQY	TRBV11-2	TRBJ2-7	many
SVHPQENTEAF	TRBV29-1	TRBJ1-1	many
ASSPSDRGGDQPQH	TRBV18	TRBJ1-5	many
ATSDFGRNGYT	TRBV24-1	TRBJ1-2	few
ASSIVARTTGANVLT	TRBV19	TRBJ2-6	few
ASSLWREGRSTDTQY	TRBV5-1	TRBJ2-3	NA
ASSSGDDFEIF	TRBV27	TRBJ1-1	many
ASSLALSDTQY	TRBV7-9	TRBJ2-3	many
ASRQTGYYEQY	TRBV28	TRBJ2-7	many
ASGRSASGNTIY	TRBV6-1	TRBJ1-3	NA
ASSLAFTAQASGYT	TRBV7-2	TRBJ1-2	NA
ASSYLRGSGRAGEQY	TRBV6-5	TRBJ2-7	many
SAPGDPTGTTEAF	TRBV20-1	TRBJ1-1	NA
ASTSMGTPLF	TRBV28	TRBJ2-5	many
AGGGYTNTEAF	TRBV6-1	TRBJ1-1	NA
ATQEIVTDTQY	TRBV15	TRBJ2-3	many
AWSLQSGLGYEQY	TRBV30	TRBJ2-7	many
ASSFNLAGGTDTQY	TRBV11-1	TRBJ2-3	many
SAAQREGQSYNEQF	TRBV20-1	TRBJ2-1	many
AISGTGRQPQH	TRBV10-3	TRBJ1-5	many
ASSTSLMNTEAF	TRBV19	TRBJ1-1	NA